This T cell receptor (beta chain) comes out of a study of blood T cell repertoires in COVID-19. Study background: Donors in the United States, Italy and Spain gave samples during acute or convalescent COVID-19. Sample material is recorded as cDNA or gDNA derived from T cells, B-cell-depleted T cells, or PBMCs.

As originally analysed: Reference gene primer amplification in the assay estimated nucleated cell counts. Profiled with immunoSEQ multiplex PCR; TCRdb holds only in-frame clones, not every one. The V and J calls and clone size were taken over from that table, and D and trimming were inferred from the DNA. This table holds some 150,000 clones, 80% found once. The sample comprised peripheral blood. This TCR derives from a man between 60 and 75 years old with active or convalescent COVID-19.

The CDR3 sequence: CASSPRTGGAYEQYF. The CDR3 DNA reads as TGTGCCAGCAGTCCCCGGACAGGGGGGGCCTACGAGCAGTACTTC. The rearrangement joins TRBV28 to TRBJ2-7; 10 positions match TRBD1. V lost 5 bases and J lost 2; bases outside the gene matches: 6. This CDR3 has 15 amino acids. CDR1 is MDHEN and CDR2 is SYDVKM in the germline V gene.